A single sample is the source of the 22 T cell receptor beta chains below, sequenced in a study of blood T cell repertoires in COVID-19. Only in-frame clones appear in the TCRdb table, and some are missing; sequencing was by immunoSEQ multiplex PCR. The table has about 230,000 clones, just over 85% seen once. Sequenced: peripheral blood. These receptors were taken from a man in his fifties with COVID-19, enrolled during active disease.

CDR3 DNA sequence: TGTGCCAGTAGTATAGCGGACAGTTTCACCGGGGAGCTGTTTTTT. Protein sequence: CASSIADSFTGELFF. J is TRBJ2-2 and V is TRBV19, with a possible D match to TRBD1 (6 bases). Trimming removed 1 base at V and 4 bases at J, with 10 bases between. This CDR3 comprises 15 residues. Looked up from germline, CDR1 is LNHDA and CDR2 is SQIVND (reference sequence). Supplemented by reference TRBV19 and TRBJ2-2, the full variable domain reads DGGITQSPKYLFRKEGQNVTLSCEQNLNHDAMYWYRQDPGQGLRLIYYSQIVNDFQKGDIAEGYSVSREKKESFPLTVTSAQKNPTAFYLCASSIADSFTGELFFGEGSRLTVL.

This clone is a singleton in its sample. This CDR3 is CASRSGTQDYGYTF. In DNA form, the CDR3 reads TGTGCCAGCAGATCAGGGACACAGGACTATGGCTACACCTTC. The rearrangement joins TRBV2 to TRBJ1-2; D is possibly TRBD1 (6 bases). This CDR3 is built from 14 residues. CDR1 is SNHLY, CDR2 FYNNEI, per germline. With 6 bases removed from V and 3 bases from J, the gap between germline ends came to 14 bases.

The CDR3 nucleotides read TGTGCCAGTAGCAGACAGGGGGTTGGAAACACCATATATTTT. It is translated as CASSRQGVGNTIYF. V and J are TRBV19 and TRBJ1-3, with 9 bases identical to TRBD1. Germline CDR1 and CDR2: LNHDA and SQIVND (reference sequence). This CDR3 has 14 amino acids. With 6 bases clipped from V and 3 bases from J, the junction kept 3 bases outside the gene matches.

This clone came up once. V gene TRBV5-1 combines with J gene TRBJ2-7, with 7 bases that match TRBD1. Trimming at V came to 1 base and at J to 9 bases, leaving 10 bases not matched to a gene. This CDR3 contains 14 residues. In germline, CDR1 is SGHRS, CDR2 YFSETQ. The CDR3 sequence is CASSLTGVPHGQYF. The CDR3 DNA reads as TGCGCCAGCAGCTTGACAGGGGTTCCCCACGGGCAGTACTTC.

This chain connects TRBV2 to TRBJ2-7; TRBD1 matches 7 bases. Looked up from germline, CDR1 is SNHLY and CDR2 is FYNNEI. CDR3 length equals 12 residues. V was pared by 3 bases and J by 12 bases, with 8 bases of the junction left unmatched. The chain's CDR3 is CASSEDRRSSYF. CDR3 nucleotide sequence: TGTGCCAGCAGTGAGGACAGGCGAAGTTCGTACTTC.

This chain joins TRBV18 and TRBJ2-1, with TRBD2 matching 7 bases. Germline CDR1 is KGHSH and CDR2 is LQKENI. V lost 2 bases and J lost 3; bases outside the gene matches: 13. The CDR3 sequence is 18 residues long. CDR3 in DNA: TGTGCCAGCTCACCAGGGGCCTTGGCGGGAGCAGGCTACAATGAGCAGTTCTTC. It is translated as CASSPGALAGAGYNEQFF.

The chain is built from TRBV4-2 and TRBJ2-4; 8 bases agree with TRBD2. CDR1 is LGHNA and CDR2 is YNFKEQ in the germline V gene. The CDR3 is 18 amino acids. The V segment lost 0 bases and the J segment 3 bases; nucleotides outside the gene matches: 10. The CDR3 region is CASSQDPGSGVDKNIQYF. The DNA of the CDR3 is TGTGCCAGCAGCCAAGATCCGGGTAGCGGGGTGGACAAAAACATTCAGTACTTC.

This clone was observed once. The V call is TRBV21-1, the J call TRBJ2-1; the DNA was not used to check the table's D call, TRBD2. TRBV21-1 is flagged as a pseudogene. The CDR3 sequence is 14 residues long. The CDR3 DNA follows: TGTGCCAGCAGCAAGGAAGGGTCGGCTAGCGGGCAGTTCTTC. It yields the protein CASSKEGSASGQFF.

The CDR3 sequence is CASSLGSGLSNEQFF. The CDR3 DNA reads TGTGCCAGCAGCTTGGGTAGCGGGCTTTCCAATGAGCAGTTCTTC. This chain joins TRBV5-4 and TRBJ2-1, with 7 bases aligning to TRBD2. Germline CDR1 SGHNT, CDR2 YYREEE (reference sequence). V trimming: 0 bases; J trimming: 6 bases; junction bases outside the gene matches: 6. The CDR3 runs 15 residues.

The CDR3 loop reads CASSKLAGGAYEQYF. CDR3 DNA sequence: TGTGCCAGCAGTAAGCTAGCGGGAGGGGCCTACGAGCAGTACTTC. The chain joins TRBV6-1 to TRBJ2-7, with 12 positions matching TRBD2. The V segment lost 5 bases and the J segment 2 bases; nucleotides outside the gene matches: 4. The CDR3 has 15 residues. Germline V gives CDR1 MNHNS, CDR2 SASEGT.

The CDR3 bases are TGCGCCAGCAGCGTGGCTATCGTGTCGAACACCGGGGAGCTGTTTTTT. Translating it yields CASSVAIVSNTGELFF. The rearrangement links TRBV5-1 to TRBJ2-2, with no clear D. This CDR3 comprises 16 residues. Germline lookup yields CDR1 SGHRS and CDR2 YFSETQ. The V end lost 4 bases, the J end lost 0 bases, and 13 bases lay between the germline ends.

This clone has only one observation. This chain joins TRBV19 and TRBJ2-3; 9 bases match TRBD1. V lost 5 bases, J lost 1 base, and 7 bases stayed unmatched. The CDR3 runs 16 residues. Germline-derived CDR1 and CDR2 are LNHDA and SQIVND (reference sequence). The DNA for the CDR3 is TGTGCCAGTAGTGTCGGGACAGGGCAAGGCACAGATACGCAGTATTTT. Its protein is CASSVGTGQGTDTQYF.

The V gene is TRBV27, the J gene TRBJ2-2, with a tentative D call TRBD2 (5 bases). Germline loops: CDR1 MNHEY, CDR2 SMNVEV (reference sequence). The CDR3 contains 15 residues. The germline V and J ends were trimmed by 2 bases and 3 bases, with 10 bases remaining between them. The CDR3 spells CASSLEDSDTGELFF. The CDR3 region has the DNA TGTGCCAGCAGTTTAGAGGACTCCGACACCGGGGAGCTGTTTTTT.

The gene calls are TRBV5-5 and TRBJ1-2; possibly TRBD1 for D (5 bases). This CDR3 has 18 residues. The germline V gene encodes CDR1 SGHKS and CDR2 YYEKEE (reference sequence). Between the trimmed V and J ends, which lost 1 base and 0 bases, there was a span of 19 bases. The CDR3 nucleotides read TGTGCCAGCAGCTTGCGGCGGGACCTATCCGACTCTAACTATGGCTACACCTTC. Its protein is CASSLRRDLSDSNYGYTF.

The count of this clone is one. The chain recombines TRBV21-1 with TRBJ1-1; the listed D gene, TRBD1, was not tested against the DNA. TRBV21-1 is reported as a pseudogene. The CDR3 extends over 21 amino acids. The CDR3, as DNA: TGTGCCAGCAGCAAAGATGCCGTGAGAGGGCAGGGGGCGAAAAAAAACACTGAAGCTTTCTTT. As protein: CASSKDAVRGQGAKKNTEAFF.

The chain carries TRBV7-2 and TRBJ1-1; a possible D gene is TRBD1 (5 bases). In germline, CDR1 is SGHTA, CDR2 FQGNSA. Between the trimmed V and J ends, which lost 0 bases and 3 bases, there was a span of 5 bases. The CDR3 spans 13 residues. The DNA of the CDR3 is TGTGCCAGCAGCTTAGCAGGGGACACTGAAGCTTTCTTT. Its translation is CASSLAGDTEAFF.

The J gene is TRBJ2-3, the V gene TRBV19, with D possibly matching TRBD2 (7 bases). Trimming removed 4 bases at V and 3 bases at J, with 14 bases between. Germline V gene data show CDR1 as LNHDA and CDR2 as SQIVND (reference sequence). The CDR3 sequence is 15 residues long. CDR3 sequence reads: CASSRGGASTDTQYF. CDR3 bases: TGTGCCAGTAGTAGAGGGGGGGCGTCGACAGATACGCAGTATTTT.

The CDR3 DNA sequence: TGTGCCAGCAGCGCCGGAACAGGGAGGGAGGATCAGCCCCAGCATTTT. Its translation: CASSAGTGREDQPQHF. The genes are TRBV5-6 and TRBJ1-5; TRBD1 might be the D (6 bases). The CDR3 is 16 amino acids. Germline V gene data show CDR1 as SGHDT and CDR2 as YYEEEE. Trimming removed 4 bases from V and 5 bases from J, with 19 bases in between.

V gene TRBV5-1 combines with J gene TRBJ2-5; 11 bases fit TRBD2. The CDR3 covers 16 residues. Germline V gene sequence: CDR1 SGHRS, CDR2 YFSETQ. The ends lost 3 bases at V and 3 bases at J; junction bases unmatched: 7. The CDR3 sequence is CASSSYPTSGKETQYF. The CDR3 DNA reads TGCGCCAGCAGCTCCTACCCGACTAGCGGGAAAGAGACCCAGTACTTC.

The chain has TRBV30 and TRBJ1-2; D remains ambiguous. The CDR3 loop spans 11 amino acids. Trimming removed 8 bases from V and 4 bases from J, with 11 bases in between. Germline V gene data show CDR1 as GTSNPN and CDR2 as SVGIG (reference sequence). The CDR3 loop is CAAGVAYGYTF. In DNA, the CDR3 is TGTGCCGCCGGGGTGGCCTATGGCTACACCTTC.

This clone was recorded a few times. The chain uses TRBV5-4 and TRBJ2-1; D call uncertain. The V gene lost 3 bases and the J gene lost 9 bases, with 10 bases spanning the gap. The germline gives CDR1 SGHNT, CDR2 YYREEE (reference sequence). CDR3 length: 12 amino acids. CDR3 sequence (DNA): TGTGCCAGCAGCTGGATTGGGCGTGAGCAGTTCTTC. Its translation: CASSWIGREQFF.

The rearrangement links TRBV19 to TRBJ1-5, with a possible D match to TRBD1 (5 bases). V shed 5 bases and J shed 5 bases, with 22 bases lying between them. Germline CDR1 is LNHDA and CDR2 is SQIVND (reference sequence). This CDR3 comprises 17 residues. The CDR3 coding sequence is TGTGCCAGTAGTGATAAAGGACCGGGACTGGGCGATCAGCCCCAGCATTTT. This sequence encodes CASSDKGPGLGDQPQHF.